This T cell receptor beta chain was captured by sequencing in a study of yellow fever vaccine responses in identical twins. Study results and limitations: Twins' vaccine T cell response reportedly seemed partly convergent, partly personalized.

TCRdb independently ran MiXCR on the RT-PCR reads; one entry per CDR3 protein. The repertoire consists of approximately 32,000 distinct CDR3 sequences, with roughly 60% occurring once and the leading ten covering more than 4%. This clonotype has a handful of counts. The antigen remains undetermined. Germline V CDR1 and CDR2: MDHEN, SYDVKM. This CDR3 is built from 14 residues. V lost 2 bases, J lost 8 bases, and 10 bases lay in between. Sample: T cells from blood (PBMCs), unsorted or a sorted subset (not recorded which), taken before or after yellow fever vaccination (not recorded which). The TCR comes from a woman in her late teens or twenties who received the yellow fever vaccine. The rearrangement links TRBV28 to TRBJ1-6; possible D gene TRBD1, 5 bases. The chain's CDR3 is CASSLGTRDSPLHF. Written as DNA, the CDR3 is TGTGCCAGCAGTTTAGGGACCAGGGATTCACCCCTCCACTTT.